This T cell receptor (beta chain) derives from a study of metastatic and nonmetastatic thyroid tumors. Study context: Patients with malignant and benign thyroid disease provided blood and tumor or nodule tissue, whose repertoires were compared.

Thyroid surgery was performed in patients who had received no treatment beforehand. Germline CDR1 MNHEY, CDR2 SVGEGT. With 2 bases removed from V and 10 bases from J, the gap between germline ends came to 20 bases. The CDR3 contains 15 residues. TCRdb used MiXCR to call clones anew from the PCR reads. The sample lists over 20,000 clones; more than 15% were seen once. Remarks on this clone: Its antigen is unidentified.

General study results and limits: Malignant thyroid tumors reportedly had TCR beta diversity that was significantly higher than in benign nodules, in blood and tumor.

The source of this sequence is a female donor with papillary thyroid cancer or a benign thyroid nodule (not recorded which). Some clones in this sample may be carry-over from other donors' samples. The J gene is TRBJ1-2, the V gene TRBV6-2 or TRBV6-3; D remains unclear. The sample comprised tumor tissue. As DNA, the CDR3 is TGTGCCAGCAGTTACCTTAAAGAGTGGGCAGGTGACTACACCTTC. It codes for CASSYLKEWAGDYTF.